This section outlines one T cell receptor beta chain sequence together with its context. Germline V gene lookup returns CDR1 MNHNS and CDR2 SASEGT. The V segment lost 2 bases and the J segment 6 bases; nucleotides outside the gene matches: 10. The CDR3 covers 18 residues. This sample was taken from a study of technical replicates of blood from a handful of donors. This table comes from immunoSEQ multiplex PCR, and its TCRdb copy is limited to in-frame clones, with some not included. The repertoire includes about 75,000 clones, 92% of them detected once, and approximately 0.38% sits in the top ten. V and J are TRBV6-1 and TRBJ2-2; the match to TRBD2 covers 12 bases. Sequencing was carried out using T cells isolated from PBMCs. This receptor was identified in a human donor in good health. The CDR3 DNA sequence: TGTGCCAGCAGTGAACTATGGACTAGCGGGAAGGAAGCCGGGGAGCTGTTTTTT. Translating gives CASSELWTSGKEAGELFF.